This T cell receptor beta chain was documented in a study of blood T cell repertoires in COVID-19. The data were produced by immunoSEQ multiplex PCR, yet TCRdb's version contains in-frame clones alone and is incomplete. This repertoire shows approximately 220,000 clones, roughly 85% found once; its top ten account for roughly a sixth. Individuals drawn from around 25 US areas were about 18 to 90 years old. V dropped 5 bases and J dropped 3; count of bases not matched to a gene: 11. The CDR3 is 16 amino acids. Germline-derived CDR1 and CDR2 are MDHEN and SYDVKM. This receptor was obtained from a man aged 35 to 55 who had recovered from COVID-19. The specimen was PBMCs or T cells enriched from blood (not recorded which). This chain links TRBV28 with TRBJ1-1; 8 nucleotides line up with TRBD1. CDR3: CASSALGQGGYTEAFF. In DNA, the CDR3 is TGTGCCAGCAGTGCACTAGGACAGGGCGGGTACACTGAAGCTTTCTTT. Together with reference TRBV28 and TRBJ1-1, the CDR3 gives the full variable domain: DVKVTQSSRYLVKRTGEKVFLECVQDMDHENMFWYRQDPGLGLRLIYFSYDVKMKEKGDIPEGYSVSREKKERFSLILESASTNQTSMYLCASSALGQGGYTEAFFGQGTRLTVV.